Listed below are T cell receptor beta chains from one sample, sequenced in a study of blood T cell repertoires in COVID-19. Repertoires were generated with immunoSEQ multiplex PCR, while TCRdb's copy carries only in-frame clones and drops some. The sample consists of a few hundred thousand clones, 88% of them appearing once. The sample taken for sequencing was PBMCs or T cells enriched from blood (not recorded which). These receptors all stem from a woman between 18 and 29 years old who had recovered from COVID-19. Each CDR3 is given with its conserved first and last residue. Fields, in order: J gene, V gene, CDR3 protein.

>TRBJ1-1|TRBV29-1
CSVADRENTEAFF
>TRBJ1-5|TRBV7-2
CASSLVGGGRGENQPQHF
>TRBJ2-7|TRBV11-2
CASSLDRNRVYEQYF
>TRBJ1-3|TRBV7-3
CASSPSLSGNTIYF
>TRBJ1-4|TRBV6-4
CASSEIFVGAAVNEKLFF
>TRBJ2-1|TRBV10-3
CAISESASGGDNEQFF
>TRBJ1-2|TRBV4-3
CASSQDLNPPLRGYTF
>TRBJ2-2|TRBV7-7
CASSLKKGGFGQGPWGELFF
>TRBJ2-1|TRBV28
CASSSTGNEQFF
>TRBJ2-1|TRBV2
CASKGLAGPGGQFF
>TRBJ1-2|TRBV6-5
CASRKGGSAYGYTF
>TRBJ1-1|TRBV4-1
CASSQEGLAPRNTEAFF
>TRBJ2-1|TRBV5-1
CASSLAGFSEQFF
>TRBJ1-5|TRBV6-2/TRBV6-3
CASSGPTGRGPQHF
>TRBJ1-4|TRBV5-1
CASRGQNEKLFF
>TRBJ2-3|TRBV4-1
CASSQGRARSGASTDTQYF
>TRBJ2-1|TRBV4-1
CASSQDGSSYNEQFF
>TRBJ1-1|TRBV7-2
CASSLGGGMNTEAFF
>TRBJ1-2|TRBV19
CASSGTGNNGYTF
>TRBJ2-5|TRBV4-3
CASSQMQGGEETQYF
>TRBJ2-7|TRBV30
CAWSFGTEYYEQYF
>TRBJ1-1|TRBV9
CASSTRGGGGTEAFF
>TRBJ2-1|TRBV29-1
CSVDSTRRYNEQFF
>TRBJ2-7|TRBV10-1
CASSETGGYEQYF
>TRBJ2-7|TRBV19
CASRGGGRGYEQYF